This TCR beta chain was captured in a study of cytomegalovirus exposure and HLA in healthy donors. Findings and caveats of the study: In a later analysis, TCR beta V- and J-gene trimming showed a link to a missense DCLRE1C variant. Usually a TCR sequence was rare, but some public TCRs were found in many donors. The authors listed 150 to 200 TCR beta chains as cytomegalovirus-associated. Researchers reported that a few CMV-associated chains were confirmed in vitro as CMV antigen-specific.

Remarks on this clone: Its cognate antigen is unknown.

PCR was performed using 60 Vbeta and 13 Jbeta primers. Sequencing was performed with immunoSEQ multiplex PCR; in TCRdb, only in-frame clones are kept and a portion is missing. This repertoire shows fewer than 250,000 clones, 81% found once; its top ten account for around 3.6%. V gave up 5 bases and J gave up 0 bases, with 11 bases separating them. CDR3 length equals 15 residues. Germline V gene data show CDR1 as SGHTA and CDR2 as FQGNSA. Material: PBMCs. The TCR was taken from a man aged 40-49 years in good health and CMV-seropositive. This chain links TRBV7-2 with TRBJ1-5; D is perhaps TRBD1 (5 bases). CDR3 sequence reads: CASSLVGDSNQPQHF. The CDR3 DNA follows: TGTGCCAGCAGCCTCGTAGGGGATAGCAATCAGCCCCAGCATTTT. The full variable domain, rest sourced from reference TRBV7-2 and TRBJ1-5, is GAGVSQSPSNKVTEKGKDVELRCDPISGHTALYWYRQSLGQGLEFLIYFQGNSAPDKSGLPSDRFSAERTGGSVSTLTIQRTQQEDSAVYLCASSLVGDSNQPQHFGDGTRLSIL.